What follows is one T cell receptor beta chain and its context. The target of this receptor is not known. Per-nucleotide qualities are absent, and no much larger clonotype sits a single base away. Taken with the paper, the label for treatment or condition translates to: in vitro stimulation with specific CMV peptide epitopes to enrich CMV-specific T cells. Sequenced on an Illumina HiSeq 1500. Starting from the raw public reads, TCRdb applied fastp trimming at Q25, assembled clones with MiXCR and retained in-frame beta chains. For every CDR3 protein sequence, its rows merge into one entry that carries the most common genes and DNA. The sample yields 86,000 or so distinct CDR3 sequences; under 30% were counted once. The leading ten clones occupy 50% of the sample. The sample comes from a study of T cell repertoires in cytomegalovirus infection (dated by TCRdb to the late 2010s). With respect to the entire study: Recently identified HLA-C-restricted CMV epitopes, whose presentation resists viral immunomodulation, were targeted by peptide stimulations together with well-studied HLA-B-restricted epitopes. The HLA type of each donor mattered for the analysis, because public TCR beta signatures pointed to carriage of CMV infection along with the matching HLA type.

Summary of the overall study and its limitations: Cumulative frequency of public TCR beta family members discriminated carriers of CMV infection plus the relevant HLA type in this cohort and an independent approximately 350-donor cohort. The ex vivo response was dominated by HLA-C-restricted CMV-specific TCR beta clonotypes, which also provided the single most frequent clonotype in two of eight donors.

The material sequenced was CD8+ T cells from cultured PBMCs, taken from culture after CMV antigen stimulation. The receptor comes from a human donor in good health (CMV status not recorded). Some clones in this sample may be carry-over from other donors' samples.

The DNA sequence reads TGCAGTGCTTCTGACTACCGGCTAGCGGGAGGGCGGGAGCAGTTCTTC. Translation gives CSASDYRLAGGREQFF. This chain joins TRBV20-1 to TRBJ2-1, with 12 junctional bases fitting TRBD2. The CDR3 runs 16 residues from the cysteine to the phenylalanine. Only CDR3 DNA remains: 48 bases, in frame from the first base. V has 5 bases trimmed and J has 10 bases trimmed; junction bases matching no gene number 15. CDR1 and CDR2 are drawn from the germline V gene (reference sequence): DFQATT, SNEGSKA.